This paragraph covers one TCR beta chain sequence. Antigen unknown. Sequenced by immunoSEQ multiplex PCR; TCRdb stores in-frame clones only, minus some. The sample lists over 150,000 clones; 88% were seen once. These data originate in a study of T cell responses to AZD1222 COVID-19 vaccine. Notes on the study in general: Females made up more of the donors, who were largely white British, and clonal diversity may have come out too low. With dominance at 160-218 and 743-854, vaccine-associated CD4 TCRs spanned spike.

It was second doses at about 4 or about 12 weeks that were pooled. Germline CDR1 is LNHDA and CDR2 is SQIVND (reference sequence). The CDR3 has 15 amino acids. Trimming removed 7 bases from V and 1 base from J; junction bases left unmatched: 3. Material: peripheral blood, obtained 28 days after the second AZD1222 dose. This sequence originates from an adult who received the AZD1222 COVID-19 vaccine. The rearrangement joins TRBV19 to TRBJ2-5; 13 bases are a match to TRBD2. The CDR3 sequence is CASKTSGGPQETQYF. CDR3 sequence (DNA): TGTGCCAGTAAGACTAGCGGGGGGCCCCAAGAGACCCAGTACTTC.